These 5 T cell receptor beta chains came from one sample sequenced in a study of T cells expressing NK-cell markers. TCRdb re-called the 5' RACE reads; one entry per CDR3 protein, DNA not given. Its table records roughly 380,000 distinct CDR3 sequences. The sequenced sample was blood T cells: a sorted CD56 or NKG2C T cell subset, CD4+ or CD8+ T cells, or bulk PBMC T cells (not recorded which). These receptors all stem from a man aged 18-69 years in good health.

The gene calls are TRBV28 and TRBJ2-7; no DNA is available, so the TRBD1 call from TCRdb remains unchecked. This CDR3 region has 14 residues. Germline loops: CDR1 MDHEN, CDR2 SYDVKM. This CDR3 reads CASSYDPGFYEQYF. The full variable domain, its missing parts supplied by reference TRBV28 and TRBJ2-7, is DVKVTQSSRYLVKRTGEKVFLECVQDMDHENMFWYRQDPGLGLRLIYFSYDVKMKEKGDIPEGYSVSREKKERFSLILESASTNQTSMYLCASSYDPGFYEQYFGPGTRLTVT.

The rearrangement joins TRBV20-1 to TRBJ1-1; the TCRdb D gene call, TRBD1, has no DNA to confirm it. Germline V gene sequence: CDR1 DFQATT, CDR2 SNEGSKA (reference sequence). The CDR3 runs to 17 residues. The CDR3 spells CSARIPQGAGVNTEAFF.

The rearrangement joins TRBV6-5 to TRBJ2-7; TCRdb returns TRBD1, unconfirmable since there is no DNA. The germline V gene encodes CDR1 MNHEY and CDR2 SVGAGI. The CDR3 consists of 16 residues. The CDR3 reads CASSYSSRDRHKEQYF.

V gene TRBV6-1 combines with J gene TRBJ2-7. The CDR3 covers 13 residues. Looked up from germline, CDR1 is MNHNS and CDR2 is SASEGT. CDR3: CASSWTATSEQYF.

The chain joins TRBV6-1 to TRBJ1-2; there is no DNA to check the TCRdb D call of TRBD1. Germline CDR1 reads MNHNS; CDR2 reads SASEGT. The CDR3 extends over 16 amino acids. The CDR3 sequence: CASSGVLGQNFYGYTF.